The 30 T cell receptor beta chains reported below all come from one sample, sequenced in a study of CD8 T cells in ankylosing spondylitis. TCRdb reanalysed the 5' RACE reads using MiXCR and keeps one entry per CDR3 protein. The table shows 100,000 to 150,000 distinct CDR3 sequences, with about a tenth occurring only once. The specimen sequenced was blood, either unsorted or a sorted T cell fraction (not recorded which). The receptors come from a male donor with ankylosing spondylitis or in good health (not recorded which).

A few counts support this clonotype. The chain has TRBV29-1 and TRBJ2-5; D not resolved. CDR1 SQVTM and CDR2 ANQGSEA come from the germline V gene. There are 12 residues in the CDR3. V lost 2 bases to trimming and J lost 1 base, with 5 bases between them. The CDR3 bases are TGCAGCGTTGAACCCAGCCAAGAGACCCAGTACTTC. It translates to CSVEPSQETQYF. The entire variable domain, with the rest obtained from reference TRBV29-1 and TRBJ2-5, is as follows: SAVISQKPSRDICQRGTSLTIQCQVDSQVTMMFWYRQQPGQSLTLIATANQGSEATYESGFVIDKFPISRPNLTFSTLTVSNMSPEDSSIYLCSVEPSQETQYFGPGTRLLVL.

The genes are TRBV27 and TRBJ2-7; D possibly uses TRBD1 or TRBD2 (5 bases each). This CDR3 contains 15 residues. Germline assignment: CDR1 MNHEY and CDR2 SMNVEV (reference sequence). V shed 5 bases and J shed 7 bases, with 21 bases lying between them. Written as DNA, the CDR3 is TGTGCCAGCAGTGACGGGACGGCTGGACTGTGGGAGCAGTACTTC. It translates to CASSDGTAGLWEQYF.

The chain joins TRBV6-5 to TRBJ2-3; D is ambiguous. Germline lookup yields CDR1 MNHEY and CDR2 SVGAGI. Trimming stripped 4 bases from V and 4 bases from J, with 12 bases between. The CDR3 runs to 14 residues. CDR3 loop: CASSFSRTADTQYF. The CDR3 DNA sequence: TGTGCCAGCAGTTTTAGCCGCACGGCAGATACGCAGTATTTT.

The table lists this clonotype with many counts. The V gene is TRBV12-3 or TRBV12-4, the J gene TRBJ2-7; TRBD1 aligns across 7 bases. Trimming cost V 3 bases and J 3 bases; bases outside gene matches: 11. The CDR3 is 16 amino acids. The CDR3 coding sequence is TGTGCCAGCAGTTTTGTAGGGCTCGGGACAGTCTACGAGCAGTACTTC. This codes for CASSFVGLGTVYEQYF.

This clonotype was recorded at least ten times. The rearrangement uses TRBV4-2 and TRBJ2-7; D unresolved. Germline assignment: CDR1 LGHNA and CDR2 YNFKEQ. This CDR3 is built from 13 residues. V lost 4 bases and J lost 6, with 13 bases in between. CDR3 amino acids: CASSPFLGSEQYF. The CDR3, as DNA: TGTGCCAGCAGCCCATTTTTGGGCTCCGAGCAGTACTTC.

This clonotype was counted at least ten times. The rearrangement joins TRBV20-1 to TRBJ2-1, with D perhaps TRBD2 (6 bases). The V gene's germline CDR1 is DFQATT and CDR2 SNEGSKA (reference sequence). The germline V and J ends were trimmed by 3 bases and 5 bases, with 20 bases remaining between them. CDR3 length: 16 amino acids. CDR3 sequence reads: CSASAPGSRLDNEQFF. As DNA, the CDR3 is TGCAGTGCTAGTGCTCCCGGGAGTAGGTTGGACAATGAGCAGTTCTTC.

The chain joins TRBV12-3 or TRBV12-4 to TRBJ2-2; 10 bases match TRBD2. This CDR3 comprises 15 residues. The V gene end was trimmed by 3 bases and the J gene end by 5 bases; junction bases not matched to a gene: 3. The CDR3 reads CASSLSSGRTGELFF. CDR3 nucleotide sequence: TGTGCCAGCAGTTTGTCTAGCGGGAGAACCGGGGAGCTGTTTTTT.

At least ten counts were recorded for this clonotype. The chain joins TRBV7-6 to TRBJ1-5; D unresolved. The CDR3 covers 13 residues. The V gene's germline CDR1 is SGHVS and CDR2 FNYEAQ. V was clipped by 5 bases and J by 6 bases, with 11 bases between them. CDR3 bases: TGTGCCAGCAGCGACCTCGCGGGTCAGCCCCAGCATTTT. This gives the protein CASSDLAGQPQHF.

This clonotype was seen repeatedly, ten times or more. The DNA for the CDR3 is TGCGCCAGCAGCTTCGGCGCGGGAGGGGTTTCTTTCTACAATGAGCAGTTCTTC. This encodes CASSFGAGGVSFYNEQFF. The chain couples TRBV5-1 to TRBJ2-1, with 9 positions matching TRBD2. CDR3 length equals 18 residues. V shed 2 bases, J shed 3 bases, and the junction held 12 bases outside the gene matches. CDR1 is SGHRS, CDR2 YFSETQ, per germline.

In its sample, this clonotype was seen many times. The chain links TRBV10-3 to TRBJ2-5, with D perhaps matching TRBD1 (5 bases). Germline CDR1 and CDR2: ENHRY and SYGVKD. V shed 8 bases and J shed 5 bases, with 24 bases lying between them. The CDR3 is 16 residues long. The CDR3 nucleotides read TGTGCCATCGGGGCCCACACCCTCAGGGATCAGGAGACCCAGTACTTC. This sequence encodes CAIGAHTLRDQETQYF.

This clonotype was recorded at least ten times. The chain couples TRBV6-4 to TRBJ2-3; the match to TRBD1 covers 7 bases. V shed 6 bases, J shed 0 bases, and the junction held 3 bases outside the gene matches. Germline values: CDR1 MRHNA, CDR2 SNTAGT. This CDR3 region has 14 residues. CDR3 nucleotide sequence: TGTGCCAGCAGCCGGGACAGCAGCACAGATACGCAGTATTTT. Its protein product is CASSRDSSTDTQYF.

In this sample, this clonotype turned up a few times. This chain links TRBV5-5 with TRBJ2-1; TRBD1 matches 8 bases. Germline V CDR1 and CDR2: SGHKS, YYEKEE (reference sequence). The CDR3 is 15 amino acids. The J segment lost 9 bases and the V segment lost 0 bases, leaving 8 bases of the junction unmatched. CDR3 nucleotides: TGTGCCAGCAGCTTGGTCGTGACAGGGGTTGGTGAGCAGTTCTTC. This gives the protein CASSLVVTGVGEQFF.

In its sample, this clonotype was seen many times. The chain has TRBV29-1 and TRBJ2-1; D gene uncertain. V was cut by 7 bases and J by 7 bases, with 8 bases left in between. The CDR3 extends over 10 amino acids. Germline V lookup: CDR1 SQVTM, CDR2 ANQGSEA. The CDR3 nucleotides are TGCAGCGCTGGCGAAAATGAGCAGTTCTTC. Protein: CSAGENEQFF.

The genes are TRBV7-2 and TRBJ2-1; no definite D call. The CDR3 is made up of 12 amino acids. CDR1 is SGHTA and CDR2 is FQGNSA in the germline V gene. V was trimmed by 4 bases and J by 9 bases, leaving 10 bases between them. DNA of the CDR3: TGTGCCAGCAGCTGGGTTTCCGCTGAGCAGTTCTTC. Translation: CASSWVSAEQFF. The entire variable domain, with the rest obtained from reference TRBV7-2 and TRBJ2-1, is as follows: GAGVSQSPSNKVTEKGKDVELRCDPISGHTALYWYRQSLGQGLEFLIYFQGNSAPDKSGLPSDRFSAERTGGSVSTLTIQRTQQEDSAVYLCASSWVSAEQFFGPGTRLTVL.

This clonotype turned up a few times. The CDR3 is CASSFLDRGFYNEQFF. The CDR3 DNA reads TGTGCCAGCAGCTTCCTGGACAGGGGTTTCTACAATGAGCAGTTCTTC. The J gene is TRBJ2-1, the V gene TRBV7-2; TRBD1 aligns across 9 bases. Trimming at V came to 3 bases and at J to 3 bases, leaving 6 bases not matched to a gene. This CDR3 comprises 16 residues. CDR1 is SGHTA and CDR2 is FQGNSA in the germline V gene.

This rearrangement joins TRBV11-2 to TRBJ2-6, with 7 bases that match TRBD1. Unmatched junction bases numbered 6, after V lost 6 bases and J lost 1 base. The CDR3 contains 16 residues. Germline V lookup: CDR1 SGHAT, CDR2 FQNNGV. For the CDR3, the DNA is TGTGCCAGCAGTTCCCAGGGACAGTCTGGGGCCAACGTCCTGACTTTC. The encoded protein is CASSSQGQSGANVLTF.

There are many counts of this clonotype. This rearrangement joins TRBV20-1 to TRBJ2-7, with 11 bases that match TRBD2. Germline V gene lookup returns CDR1 DFQATT and CDR2 SNEGSKA (reference sequence). CDR3 length: 18 amino acids. With 8 bases clipped from V and 2 bases from J, the junction kept 20 bases outside the gene matches. The chain's CDR3 is CSIDAPEKGTSGTYEQYF. CDR3 coding DNA: TGCAGTATTGACGCGCCCGAGAAAGGGACTAGCGGAACCTACGAGCAGTACTTC.

There are a few counts of this clonotype. The chain has TRBV6-2 or TRBV6-3 and TRBJ2-3; 8 bases are shared with TRBD2. The length of the CDR3 is 15 residues. The J segment lost 2 bases and the V segment lost 6 bases, leaving 7 bases of the junction unmatched. CDR1 is MNHEY, CDR2 SVGEGT, per germline. In nucleotides, the CDR3 is TGTGCCAGCAGCACACTAGCGGAGCACACAGATACGCAGTATTTT. Its translation: CASSTLAEHTDTQYF.

This clonotype was counted many times. V and J are TRBV7-2 and TRBJ2-1; 11 nucleotides line up with TRBD2. This CDR3 region has 15 residues. Germline trimming cut 0 bases from V and 7 bases from J; bases unmatched to any gene: 2. The germline CDR1 and CDR2 sequences are SGHTA and FQGNSA. The CDR3 loop reads CASSLALAGGNEQFF. CDR3 nucleotides: TGTGCCAGCAGCTTAGCTCTAGCGGGAGGAAATGAGCAGTTCTTC.

The sample holds a few counts of this clonotype. The V gene is TRBV5-6, the J gene TRBJ1-1, with TRBD1 matching 8 bases. J was trimmed by 1 base and V by 4 bases; bases with no gene match: 6. This CDR3 region has 15 residues. In germline, CDR1 is SGHDT, CDR2 YYEEEE. CDR3 sequence: CASSPQTGGNTEAFF. The CDR3 DNA reads TGTGCCAGCAGCCCCCAAACAGGGGGGAACACTGAAGCTTTCTTT.

This clonotype was counted many times. This rearrangement joins TRBV20-1 to TRBJ1-5; D unclear. The length of the CDR3 is 14 residues. Trimming took off 5 bases at V and 4 bases at J, with 15 bases between the two ends. CDR1 is DFQATT, CDR2 SNEGSKA, per germline (reference sequence). The CDR3 here is CSACGPSANQPQHF. The CDR3 DNA reads TGCAGTGCTTGCGGACCTTCGGCAAATCAGCCCCAGCATTTT.

This clonotype was counted at least ten times. V and J are TRBV9 and TRBJ2-3; tentatively, D is TRBD2 (6 bases). This CDR3 comprises 15 residues. The V end lost 4 bases, the J end lost 2 bases, and 14 bases lay between the germline ends. From germline, CDR1 is SGDLS and CDR2 YYNGEE. CDR3 residues: CASSSGLYSTDTQYF. In nucleotides, the CDR3 is TGTGCCAGCAGCTCGGGACTTTATTCCACAGATACGCAGTATTTT.

This clonotype was picked up many times. The CDR3 loop reads CASSVEYYNEQFF. CDR3 DNA sequence: TGTGCCAGCAGCGTAGAGTACTACAATGAGCAGTTCTTC. The rearrangement links TRBV9 to TRBJ2-1; D uncertain. The germline V gene encodes CDR1 SGDLS and CDR2 YYNGEE. This CDR3 contains 13 residues. The germline V and J ends were trimmed by 0 bases and 3 bases, with 4 bases remaining between them. The full variable domain, rest sourced from reference TRBV9 and TRBJ2-1, is DSGVTQTPKHLITATGQRVTLRCSPRSGDLSVYWYQQSLDQGLQFLIQYYNGEERAKGNILERFSAQQFPDLHSELNLSSLELGDSALYFCASSVEYYNEQFFGPGTRLTVL.

The table lists this clonotype with many counts. The chain uses TRBV7-2 and TRBJ2-7; D is perhaps TRBD1 (5 bases). Per germline, CDR1 SGHTA and CDR2 FQGNSA. V was trimmed by 5 bases and J by 6 bases, leaving 11 bases between them. CDR3 length: 12 amino acids. Here the CDR3 DNA reads TGTGCCAGCAGCCCCCCTAGGGGCGAGCAGTACTTC. It specifies CASSPPRGEQYF.

V gene TRBV4-2 combines with J gene TRBJ2-5; 7 bases align to TRBD2. Germline V gene data show CDR1 as LGHNA and CDR2 as YNFKEQ. The CDR3 length is 17 residues. Germline trimming cut 0 bases from V and 2 bases from J; bases unmatched to any gene: 9. CDR3 region: CASSQEGAGREQETQYF. The CDR3 DNA sequence: TGTGCCAGCAGCCAAGAGGGAGCGGGGAGGGAACAAGAGACCCAGTACTTC.

This clonotype has a handful of counts. This rearrangement joins TRBV5-1 to TRBJ2-2; possibly TRBD1 for D (6 bases). The CDR3 is 13 amino acids. V lost 4 bases, J lost 6 bases, and 10 bases lay in between. Germline V gene lookup returns CDR1 SGHRS and CDR2 YFSETQ. The CDR3 DNA sequence: TGCGCCAGCAGCGACTCAGGGGCCGGGGAGCTGTTTTTT. Its protein is CASSDSGAGELFF. The full variable domain, its missing parts supplied by reference TRBV5-1 and TRBJ2-2, is KAGVTQTPRYLIKTRGQQVTLSCSPISGHRSVSWYQQTPGQGLQFLFEYFSETQRNKGNFPGRFSGRQFSNSRSEMNVSTLELGDSALYLCASSDSGAGELFFGEGSRLTVL.

This clonotype was observed a handful of times. A much larger clone is a single base away; this may be a read error. The chain uses TRBV7-2 and TRBJ2-3; D is uncertain. The V and J ends lost 2 bases and 4 bases respectively, with 1 base between them. This CDR3 has 11 residues. Germline-derived CDR1 and CDR2 are SGHTA and FQGNSA. In nucleotides, the CDR3 is TGTGCCAGCAGCTTATCAGATACGCAGTATTTT. Encoded protein: CASSLSDTQYF.

This chain connects TRBV20-1 to TRBJ2-3; 10 bases map to TRBD2. Looked up from germline, CDR1 is DFQATT and CDR2 is SNEGSKA (reference sequence). V dropped 0 bases and J dropped 3; count of bases not matched to a gene: 21. CDR3 length equals 21 residues. CDR3 in amino acids: CSARDSDPDRGAGGPTDTQYF. The CDR3 DNA is TGCAGTGCTAGAGACTCCGACCCCGATCGGGGAGCGGGAGGGCCGACAGATACGCAGTATTTT.

This clonotype was recorded at least ten times. This chain connects TRBV15 to TRBJ2-3; D is unresolved. Trimming shortened V by 0 bases and J by 0 bases, and 7 bases separated the two germline ends. The CDR3 extends over 15 amino acids. Germline V gene sequence: CDR1 LNHNV, CDR2 YYDKDF (reference sequence). The chain's CDR3 is CATSRDRASTDTQYF. The CDR3, as DNA: TGTGCCACCAGCAGAGATCGGGCTAGCACAGATACGCAGTATTTT.

This clonotype has just a few counts. This rearrangement joins TRBV20-1 to TRBJ2-7; the D is unclear. Trimming took 5 bases from V and 2 from J, leaving 13 bases between them. The CDR3 has 13 amino acids. CDR1 is DFQATT, CDR2 SNEGSKA, per germline (reference sequence). The CDR3 DNA reads as TGCAGTGCTTTGCACGAACCAACCTACGAGCAGTACTTC. Amino acids: CSALHEPTYEQYF.